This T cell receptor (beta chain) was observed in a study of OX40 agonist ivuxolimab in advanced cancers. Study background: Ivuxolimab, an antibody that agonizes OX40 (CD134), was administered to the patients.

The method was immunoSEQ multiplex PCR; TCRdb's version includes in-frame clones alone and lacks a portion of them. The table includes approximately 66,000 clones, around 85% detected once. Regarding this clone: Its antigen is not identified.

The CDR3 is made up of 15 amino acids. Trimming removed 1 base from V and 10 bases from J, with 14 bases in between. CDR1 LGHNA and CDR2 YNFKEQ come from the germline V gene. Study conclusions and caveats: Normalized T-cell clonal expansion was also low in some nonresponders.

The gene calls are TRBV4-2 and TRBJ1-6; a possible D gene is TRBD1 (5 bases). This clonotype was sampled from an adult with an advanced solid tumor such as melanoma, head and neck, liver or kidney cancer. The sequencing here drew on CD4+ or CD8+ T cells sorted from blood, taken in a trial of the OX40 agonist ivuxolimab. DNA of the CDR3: TGTGCCAGCAGCCAAGGGGTCCAGGGTGGATCACCCCTCCACTTT. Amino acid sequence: CASSQGVQGGSPLHF.